Each of the 18 T cell receptor beta chains below was sequenced from the same sample in a study of CD8+ T cells in alopecia areata. It was cDNA, reverse transcribed from extracted RNA, that served as the sequencing template. Generated by immunoSEQ multiplex PCR, the TCRdb table keeps only in-frame clones and is missing some. The table lists 190,000 or so clones, about three fifths of them singletons. Specified treatment: oral pan-JAK inhibitor, 5-10 mg twice daily. Here the sequenced sample was CD4+ T cells sorted from blood, taken at week 4, from a patient treated with tofacitinib. These receptors all stem from a human donor with alopecia areata.

The rearrangement joins TRBV6-5 to TRBJ1-2, with D hard to call. This CDR3 has 12 residues. From germline, CDR1 is MNHEY and CDR2 SVGAGI. V was cut by 8 bases and J by 11 bases, with 18 bases left in between. In nucleotides, the CDR3 is TGTGCCAGCCCAGTGGCAGGCCGCAAGTACACCTTC. It is translated as CASPVAGRKYTF.

The rearrangement joins TRBV30 to TRBJ1-6; a weak D match, TRBD1 (6 bases). This CDR3 contains 17 residues. V was cut by 0 bases and J by 4 bases, with 16 bases left in between. Germline V gene data show CDR1 as GTSNPN and CDR2 as SVGIG (reference sequence). For the CDR3, the DNA is TGTGCCTGGAGTGTCCGGGACATACCTCTTTATAATTCACCCCTCCACTTT. Translated: CAWSVRDIPLYNSPLHF.

The chain has TRBV29-1 and TRBJ2-6; D remains unclear. Germline V gene lookup returns CDR1 SQVTM and CDR2 ANQGSEA. CDR3 length equals 14 residues. With 5 bases removed from V and 3 bases from J, the gap between germline ends came to 11 bases. The CDR3 is CSVSWGYGANVLTF. The DNA for the CDR3 is TGCAGCGTTTCGTGGGGTTATGGGGCCAACGTCCTGACTTTC.

Only a few counts were recorded for this clone. This sequence joins TRBV30 and TRBJ2-1; D is perhaps TRBD1 or TRBD2 (5 bases each). Trimming stripped 3 bases from V and 12 bases from J, with 21 bases between. CDR1 and CDR2 from the germline V gene are GTSNPN and SVGIG (reference sequence). This CDR3 has 14 amino acids. The CDR3 is CAWRPPGPPWGQFF. In DNA, the CDR3 is TGTGCCTGGAGACCTCCGGGACCCCCGTGGGGGCAGTTCTTC.

This clone has just a few counts. This chain uses TRBV27 with TRBJ1-2; 7 positions agree with TRBD1. Unmatched junction bases numbered 1, after V lost 5 bases and J lost 7 bases. CDR1 is MNHEY, CDR2 SMNVEV, per germline (reference sequence). The CDR3 is 11 amino acids. The CDR3 loop is CASSDRAGYTF. In DNA, the CDR3 is TGTGCCAGCAGTGACAGGGCTGGCTACACCTTC.

This clone was found a few times. This chain joins TRBV6-1 and TRBJ1-4; 7 nucleotides align to TRBD1. CDR3 length equals 14 residues. Germline CDR1 is MNHNS and CDR2 is SASEGT. V dropped 6 bases and J dropped 2; count of bases not matched to a gene: 3. The CDR3 nucleotides read TGTGCCAGCAGCCCGACAGGGACTAATGAAAAACTGTTTTTT. The encoded protein is CASSPTGTNEKLFF.

This clone was counted a single time. The CDR3 region is CASDAGPYQPQHF. CDR3 DNA sequence: TGTGCCAGTGATGCAGGGCCATATCAGCCCCAGCATTTT. V is TRBV28 and J is TRBJ1-5; D might be TRBD1 (5 bases). This CDR3 is 13 amino acids long. V was shortened by 9 bases and J by 5 bases, with 14 bases between the two germline ends. Germline lookup yields CDR1 MDHEN and CDR2 SYDVKM. Together with reference TRBV28 and TRBJ1-5, the CDR3 gives the full variable domain: DVKVTQSSRYLVKRTGEKVFLECVQDMDHENMFWYRQDPGLGLRLIYFSYDVKMKEKGDIPEGYSVSREKKERFSLILESASTNQTSMYLCASDAGPYQPQHFGDGTRLSIL.

The rearrangement links TRBV29-1 to TRBJ2-1; TRBD1 aligns across 12 bases. Germline CDR1 reads SQVTM; CDR2 reads ANQGSEA. This CDR3 has 14 residues. V lost 4 bases to trimming and J lost 10 bases; unmatched junction nucleotides: 8. CDR3 bases: TGCAGCGTTGTGAAAGGGACAGGGGGCGAGGAGCAGTTCTTC. Amino acid sequence: CSVVKGTGGEEQFF.

The J gene is TRBJ2-3, the V gene TRBV23-1, with D uncertain. TRBV23-1 is assigned to the ORF class and has an uncertain function. V lost 0 bases and J lost 0, with 10 bases in between. The CDR3 extends over 16 amino acids. The CDR3 nucleotides read TGCGCCAGCAGTCAATCGGTCGGGCCTAGCACAGATACGCAGTATTTT. Residues: CASSQSVGPSTDTQYF.

V and J are TRBV5-1 and TRBJ2-1; 9 positions agree with TRBD2. The V gene's germline CDR1 is SGHRS and CDR2 YFSETQ. Trimming cost V 4 bases and J 6 bases; bases outside gene matches: 5. This CDR3 has 14 residues. The CDR3 region has the DNA TGCGCCAGCAGCCCTCGGACTAGCGTCAATGAGCAGTTCTTC. Translated: CASSPRTSVNEQFF.

This clone has just one count. V is TRBV6-5 and J is TRBJ2-2; 10 bases align to TRBD1. The junction had 2 bases not matched to a gene; V was cut back by 6 bases and J by 1 base. The CDR3 sequence is 15 residues long. Germline CDR1 and CDR2: MNHEY and SVGAGI. DNA of the CDR3: TGTGCCAGCAGGACAGGGGGCCTGAACACCGGGGAGCTGTTTTTT. Encoded protein: CASRTGGLNTGELFF.

This chain joins TRBV4-3 and TRBJ1-6; D gene uncertain. The V end was cut by 1 base, the J end by 10 bases, with 14 bases between. Germline V gives CDR1 LGHNA, CDR2 YSLEER. This CDR3 comprises 15 residues. The CDR3 nucleotides read TGCGCCAGCAGCCAAGCCGCCCCGTTGCCATCACCCCTCCACTTT. Protein sequence: CASSQAAPLPSPLHF.

In its sample, this clone was seen a few times. V is TRBV4-3 and J is TRBJ1-4, with a weak D call TRBD1 (5 bases). Trimming pared 1 base from V and 5 bases from J, leaving 11 bases between. Germline V lookup: CDR1 LGHNA, CDR2 YSLEER. CDR3 length: 15 residues. Here the CDR3 reads CASSQAGAANEKLFF. CDR3 sequence (DNA): TGCGCCAGCAGCCAAGCCGGGGCCGCAAATGAAAAACTGTTTTTT.

The chain has TRBV29-1 and TRBJ2-7, with 8 bases lining up with TRBD2. V dropped 6 bases and J dropped 5; count of bases not matched to a gene: 18. Germline CDR1 is SQVTM and CDR2 is ANQGSEA. The CDR3 spans 16 residues. The CDR3 here is CSVVQGGSGVTHEQYF. The CDR3, as DNA: TGCAGCGTAGTACAAGGTGGTAGCGGGGTGACCCACGAGCAGTACTTC.

This sequence joins TRBV5-1 and TRBJ2-1, with D unclear. Trimming took off 4 bases at V and 3 bases at J, with 5 bases between the two ends. In germline, CDR1 is SGHRS, CDR2 YFSETQ. The CDR3 length is 12 residues. The CDR3 DNA follows: TGCGCCAGCAGCCTAAACTACAATGAGCAGTTCTTC. As protein: CASSLNYNEQFF.

V and J are TRBV5-1 and TRBJ2-3; a weak D match, TRBD1 (5 bases). V was cut by 7 bases and J by 4 bases, with 13 bases left in between. Germline assignment: CDR1 SGHRS and CDR2 YFSETQ. This CDR3 is 13 amino acids long. CDR3 DNA sequence: TGCGCCAGCTTTCCGTGGGGCTCAGATACGCAGTATTTT. Translation gives CASFPWGSDTQYF.

J is TRBJ2-4 and V is TRBV9; no reliable D call. V was pared by 3 bases and J by 0 bases, with 10 bases between. The germline gives CDR1 SGDLS, CDR2 YYNGEE. The length of the CDR3 is 15 residues. The DNA of the CDR3 is TGTGCCAGCAGCGGGACGGAAGAAGCCAAAAACATTCAGTACTTC. Translation gives CASSGTEEAKNIQYF.

Here the CDR3 DNA reads TGCGCCAGCAGCCCGGACGGTGCGACGGGCACTGAAGCTTTCTTT. Amino acid sequence: CASSPDGATGTEAFF. The chain carries TRBV5-1 and TRBJ1-1; D gene uncertain. Germline CDR1 and CDR2: SGHRS and YFSETQ. Trimming cost V 4 bases and J 4 bases, with 17 bases left between them. The CDR3 is 15 residues long.